The entry below describes one T cell receptor (beta chain). The antigen is undetermined. The sample comes from a study of shared clonotypes between healthy human individuals. Study background: Used for every donor were three CD4 naive, three CD4 memory, two CD8 naive and one CD8 memory plate. The study's findings and limits: Investigators collected only blood, and repertoires in tissues likely differ.

Measured with immunoSEQ multiplex PCR; TCRdb has only the in-frame clones, and not every one. The data contain around 2.5 million clones, 80% to 95% of them singletons. V dropped 4 bases and J dropped 4 bases, with 16 bases sitting between them. In germline, CDR1 is KGHSH, CDR2 LQKENI. The CDR3 is 15 residues long. This clonotype was sampled from a man between 18 and 35 years old in good health. Some clones in this sample may be carry-over from other donors' samples. The specimen sequenced was naive CD4+ T cells from PBMCs. Subset given: CD45RA+ positively selected. The chain uses TRBV18 and TRBJ1-1; a weak D match, TRBD1 (6 bases). The CDR3 coding sequence is TGTGCCAGCTCACTTCCAGGGGCGGTGCTCACTGAAGCTTTCTTT. Translating it yields CASSLPGAVLTEAFF. The full variable domain, with the rest looked up from reference TRBV18 and TRBJ1-1, is NAGVMQNPRHLVRRRGQEARLRCSPMKGHSHVYWYRQLPEEGLKFMVYLQKENIIDESGMPKERFSAEFPKEGPSILRIQQVVRGDSAAYFCASSLPGAVLTEAFFGQGTRLTVV.